The clone carrying this T cell receptor (beta chain) was seen at least ten times. Its antigen is not known. A much larger clone differs by one base, so this may be a read error. This entry belongs to a study of neurological immune-mediated disorders. General study results and limits: HTLV-1-associated myelopathy showed the most TCR clonal expansion; multiple sclerosis the least, below healthy controls.

Germline V gene data show CDR1 as ENHRY and CDR2 as SYGVKD. The CDR3 is 12 residues long. It was by 5'RACE with 10-nucleotide random UMIs that the cDNA was made. MiXCR, run by TCRdb on the 5' RACE reads, gives a single entry per CDR3 protein. The sample contains almost 30,000 distinct CDR3 sequences, 9.5% to 13% of which appear only once. This clonotype originated in a woman in her sixties in good health. This sequence joins TRBV10-3 and TRBJ2-2; no reliable D call. The sample taken for sequencing was PBMCs. CDR3 loop: CAISSKTGELFF. In DNA form, the CDR3 reads TGTGCCATCAGTTCGAAGACCGGGGAGCTGTTTTTT.